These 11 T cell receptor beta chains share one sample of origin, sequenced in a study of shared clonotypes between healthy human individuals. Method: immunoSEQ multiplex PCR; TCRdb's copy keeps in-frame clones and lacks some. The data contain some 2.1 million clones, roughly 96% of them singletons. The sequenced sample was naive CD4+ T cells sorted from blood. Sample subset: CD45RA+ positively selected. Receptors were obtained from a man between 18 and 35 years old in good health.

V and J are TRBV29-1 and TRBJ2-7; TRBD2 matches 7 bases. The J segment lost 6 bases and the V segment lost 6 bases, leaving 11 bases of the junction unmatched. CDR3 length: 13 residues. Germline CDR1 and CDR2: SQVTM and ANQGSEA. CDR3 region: CSVRLSGGLEQYF. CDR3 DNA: TGCAGCGTGCGACTATCGGGGGGTCTCGAGCAGTACTTC.

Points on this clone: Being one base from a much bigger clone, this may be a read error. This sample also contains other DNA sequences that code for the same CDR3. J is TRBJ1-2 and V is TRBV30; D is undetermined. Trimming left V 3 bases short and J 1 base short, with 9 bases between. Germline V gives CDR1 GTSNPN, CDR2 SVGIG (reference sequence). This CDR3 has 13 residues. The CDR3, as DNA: TGTGCCTGGAGCGTACGGAGTAACTATGGCTACACCTTC. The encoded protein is CAWSVRSNYGYTF.

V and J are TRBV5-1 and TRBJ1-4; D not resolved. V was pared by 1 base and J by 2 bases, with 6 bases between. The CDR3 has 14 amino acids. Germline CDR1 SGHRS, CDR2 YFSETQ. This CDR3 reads CASSLSQTNEKLFF. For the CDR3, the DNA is TGCGCCAGCAGCTTGTCGCAGACTAATGAAAAACTGTTTTTT.

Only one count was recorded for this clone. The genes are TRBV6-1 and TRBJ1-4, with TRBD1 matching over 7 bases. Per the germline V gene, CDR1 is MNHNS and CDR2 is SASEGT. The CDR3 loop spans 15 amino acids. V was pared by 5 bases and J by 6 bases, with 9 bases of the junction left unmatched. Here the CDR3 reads CASSLWTGFDEKLFF. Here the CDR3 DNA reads TGTGCCAGCAGTCTTTGGACAGGTTTCGATGAAAAACTGTTTTTT.

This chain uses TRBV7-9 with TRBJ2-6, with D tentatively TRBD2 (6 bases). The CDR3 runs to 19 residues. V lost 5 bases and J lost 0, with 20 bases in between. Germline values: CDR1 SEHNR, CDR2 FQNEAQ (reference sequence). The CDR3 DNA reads TGTGCCAGCAGCGAGACTAGGGCCAGTGTTTTCTCTGGGGCCAACGTCCTGACTTTC. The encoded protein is CASSETRASVFSGANVLTF.

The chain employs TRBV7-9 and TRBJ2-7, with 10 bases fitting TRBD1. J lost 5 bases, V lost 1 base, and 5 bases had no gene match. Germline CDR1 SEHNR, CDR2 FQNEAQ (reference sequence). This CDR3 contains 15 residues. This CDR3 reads CASSLVGTGVHEQYF. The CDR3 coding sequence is TGTGCCAGCAGCTTAGTCGGGACAGGGGTCCACGAGCAGTACTTC.

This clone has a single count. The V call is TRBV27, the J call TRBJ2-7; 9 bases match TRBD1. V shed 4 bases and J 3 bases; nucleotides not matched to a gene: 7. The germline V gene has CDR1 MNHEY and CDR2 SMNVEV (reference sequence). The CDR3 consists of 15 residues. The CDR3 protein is CASSSPGTGFYEQYF. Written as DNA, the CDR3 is TGTGCCAGCAGTTCCCCCGGGACAGGGTTCTACGAGCAGTACTTC.

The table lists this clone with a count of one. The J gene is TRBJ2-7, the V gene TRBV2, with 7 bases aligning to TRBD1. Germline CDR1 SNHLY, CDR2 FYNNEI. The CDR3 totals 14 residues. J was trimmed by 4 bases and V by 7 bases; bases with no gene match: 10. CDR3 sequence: CASKTGTAIYEQYF. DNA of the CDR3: TGTGCCAGCAAAACCGGGACAGCGATATACGAGCAGTACTTC.

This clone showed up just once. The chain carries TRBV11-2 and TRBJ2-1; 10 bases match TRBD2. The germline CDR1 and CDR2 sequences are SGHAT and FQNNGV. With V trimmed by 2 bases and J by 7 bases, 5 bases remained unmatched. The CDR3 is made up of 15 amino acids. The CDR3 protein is CASSLSGRARNEQFF. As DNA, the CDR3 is TGTGCCAGCAGCTTAAGCGGGAGGGCCAGGAATGAGCAGTTCTTC.

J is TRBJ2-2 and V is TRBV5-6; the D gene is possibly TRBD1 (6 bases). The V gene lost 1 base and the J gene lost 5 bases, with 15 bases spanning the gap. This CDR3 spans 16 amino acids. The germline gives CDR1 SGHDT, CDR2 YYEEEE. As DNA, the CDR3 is TGTGCCAGCAGCTTGTTCAGGGGCGCGGTGACCGGGGAGCTGTTTTTT. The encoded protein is CASSLFRGAVTGELFF.

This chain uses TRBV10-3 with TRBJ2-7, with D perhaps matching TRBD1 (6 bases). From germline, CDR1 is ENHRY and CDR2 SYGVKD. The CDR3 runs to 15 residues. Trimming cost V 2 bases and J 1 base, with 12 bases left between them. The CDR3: CAISETGQLSYEQYF. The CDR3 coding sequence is TGTGCCATCAGTGAGACGGGACAACTGTCCTACGAGCAGTACTTC.